Described below is a single T cell receptor (beta chain) sequence and its context. This sample was taken from a study of blood T cell repertoires in COVID-19. Generated by immunoSEQ multiplex PCR, the TCRdb table keeps only in-frame clones and is missing some. The sample yields approximately 290,000 clones, around 85% seen once. V shed 6 bases and J 0 bases; nucleotides not matched to a gene: 8. The CDR3 consists of 16 residues. Per germline, CDR1 SQVTM and CDR2 ANQGSEA. The specimen sequenced was PBMCs or T cells enriched from blood (not recorded which). The gene calls are TRBV29-1 and TRBJ2-3, with 11 bases identical to TRBD2. The clonotype originates from a woman in her 30s who had recovered from COVID-19. The CDR3, as DNA: TGCAGCGTGGGGACTAGCGGCCGACCTAGCACAGATACGCAGTATTTT. It is translated as CSVGTSGRPSTDTQYF.